The next 18 T cell receptor beta chains were all read from a single sample in a study of neurological immune-mediated disorders. A single record per CDR3 protein comes from TCRdb applying MiXCR to the 5' RACE reads. In the table there are about 70,000 distinct CDR3 sequences, approximately 3.3% of which are singletons. Sequenced material: PBMCs. These receptors were taken from a woman in her fifties or sixties with multiple sclerosis.

This clonotype was observed many times. The chain recombines TRBV5-1 with TRBJ2-1, with 12 bases identical to TRBD2. J lost 9 bases, V lost 0 bases, and 4 bases had no gene match. The length of the CDR3 is 15 residues. Germline V gives CDR1 SGHRS, CDR2 YFSETQ. The CDR3 sequence is CASSLGGLAGSEQFF. The CDR3 nucleotides are TGCGCCAGCAGCTTGGGAGGACTAGCGGGATCTGAGCAGTTCTTC.

This clonotype was recorded many times. This sequence joins TRBV6-6 and TRBJ2-3; 7 nucleotides match TRBD1. Germline V gene sequence: CDR1 MNHNY, CDR2 SVGAGI (reference sequence). V was clipped by 5 bases and J by 3 bases; unmatched bases: 2. This CDR3 region has 13 residues. This chain's CDR3 is CASSTGETDTQYF. Here the CDR3 DNA reads TGTGCCAGCAGTACAGGGGAAACAGATACGCAGTATTTT.

In this sample, this clonotype turned up many times. The chain links TRBV28 to TRBJ1-6; no definite D call. The V end lost 6 bases, the J end lost 7 bases, and 13 bases lay between the germline ends. Germline values: CDR1 MDHEN, CDR2 SYDVKM. The CDR3 length is 14 residues. In DNA form, the CDR3 reads TGTGCCAGCAGCCCGGTCGGGCGAAATTCACCCCTCCACTTT. Its translation: CASSPVGRNSPLHF.

Details on this clonotype: Possible read error: a much larger clone is one base away. The chain joins TRBV9 to TRBJ2-6, with D maybe TRBD1 (5 bases). The CDR3 sequence is 14 residues long. The germline gives CDR1 SGDLS, CDR2 YYNGEE. The CDR3 is CASSPNSGAKVLTF. The CDR3 DNA sequence: TGTGCCAGCAGCCCAAACTCTGGGGCCAAAGTCCTGACTTTC. The whole variable domain, filled in from reference TRBV9 and TRBJ2-6, reads DSGVTQTPKHLITATGQRVTLRCSPRSGDLSVYWYQQSLDQGLQFLIQYYNGEERAKGNILERFSAQQFPDLHSELNLSSLELGDSALYFCASSPNSGAKVLTFGAGSRLTVL.

This clonotype showed up many times. The chain links TRBV7-2 to TRBJ2-5, with 7 nucleotides matching TRBD2. After removal of 5 bases from V and 10 bases from J, the junction contained 10 bases not matched to a gene. CDR1 and CDR2 from the germline V gene are SGHTA and FQGNSA. CDR3 size: 13 residues. As DNA, the CDR3 is TGTGCCAGCAGCCCGCAGCGGGAAAGCGACCAGTACTTC. This translates into CASSPQRESDQYF.

In its sample, this clonotype was seen many times. The rearrangement uses TRBV20-1 and TRBJ1-6, with a possible D match to TRBD1 (6 bases). This CDR3 is 15 amino acids long. Trimming removed 3 bases at V and 4 bases at J, with 13 bases between. Germline V gene lookup returns CDR1 DFQATT and CDR2 SNEGSKA (reference sequence). The CDR3 loop reads CSASEPGHYNSPLHF. For the CDR3, the DNA is TGCAGTGCTAGTGAACCGGGACATTATAATTCACCCCTCCACTTT.

This clonotype was seen ten or more times. The chain is built from TRBV20-1 and TRBJ1-1; no clear D. This CDR3 contains 12 residues. Germline CDR1 is DFQATT and CDR2 is SNEGSKA (reference sequence). Trimming took off 6 bases at V and 6 bases at J, with 14 bases between the two ends. The CDR3 region has the DNA TGCAGTGCCAGTGGGATTTTGGCTGAAGCTTTCTTT. Its translation: CSASGILAEAFF.

This clonotype was detected ten times or more. The rearrangement links TRBV24-1 to TRBJ2-1; possible D gene TRBD2, 6 bases. Trimming cost V 1 base and J 8 bases, with 17 bases left between them. CDR3 size: 16 residues. Germline values: CDR1 KGHDR, CDR2 SFDVKD. CDR3 in amino acids: CATSDFGGRPSDEQFF. DNA for the CDR3: TGTGCCACCAGTGATTTTGGGGGGAGGCCCAGCGATGAGCAGTTCTTC.

Ten or more counts support this clonotype. V usage is TRBV7-6 and J usage is TRBJ2-7, with a possible D match to TRBD2 (6 bases). The CDR3 has 14 residues. CDR1 SGHVS and CDR2 FNYEAQ come from the germline V gene. The V and J ends lost 1 base and 3 bases respectively, with 10 bases between them. In DNA, the CDR3 is TGTGCCAGCAGCTTAGGTCCCGGGGGCTACGAGCAGTACGTC. This gives the protein CASSLGPGGYEQYV.

This clonotype was observed many times. The gene calls are TRBV6-2 or TRBV6-3 and TRBJ2-3; 13 bases match TRBD2. Germline V gene lookup returns CDR1 MNHEY and CDR2 SVGEGT. This CDR3 is 16 amino acids long. V dropped 6 bases and J dropped 3; count of bases not matched to a gene: 6. The CDR3 region is CASSQLAGGRTDTQYF. The CDR3 DNA is TGTGCCAGCAGCCAACTAGCGGGGGGGCGTACAGATACGCAGTATTTT.

This clonotype has a handful of counts. The chain carries TRBV7-6 and TRBJ2-5; 9 bases agree with TRBD1. CDR3 length: 15 residues. The junction had 8 bases not matched to a gene; V was cut back by 4 bases and J by 5 bases. The germline V gene encodes CDR1 SGHVS and CDR2 FNYEAQ. CDR3 nucleotide sequence: TGTGCCAGCAGCTACCAACAGGGGGCCGGGGAGACCCAGTACTTC. It translates to CASSYQQGAGETQYF.

This clonotype showed up many times. The chain carries TRBV4-2 and TRBJ2-1; D may be TRBD2 (6 bases). This CDR3 spans 15 amino acids. The V end lost 1 base, the J end lost 4 bases, and 11 bases lay between the germline ends. The germline V gene has CDR1 LGHNA and CDR2 YNFKEQ. The CDR3 DNA is TGTGCCAGCAGCCAAGTGCGGGGCCCATACAATGAGCAGTTCTTC. Encoded protein: CASSQVRGPYNEQFF.

This clonotype came up many times. The V gene is TRBV4-3, the J gene TRBJ2-2, with 11 nucleotides matching TRBD2. The CDR3 has 15 residues. Trimming cost V 1 base and J 5 bases; bases outside gene matches: 0. Germline values: CDR1 LGHNA, CDR2 YSLEER. This chain's CDR3 is CASSQVAGGTGELFF. Written as DNA, the CDR3 is TGCGCCAGCAGCCAAGTAGCGGGAGGGACCGGGGAGCTGTTTTTT.

This clonotype was observed many times. V gene TRBV6-6 combines with J gene TRBJ1-5; TRBD1 aligns across 9 bases. Germline CDR1 MNHNY, CDR2 SVGAGI (reference sequence). This CDR3 contains 16 residues. Trimming at V came to 7 bases and at J to 7 bases, leaving 14 bases not matched to a gene. In DNA form, the CDR3 reads TGTGCCAGCAACCCGGGACAGGGCGGGGGAGGGCAGCCCCAGCATTTT. It translates to CASNPGQGGGGQPQHF.

This clonotype came up many times. The V and J genes are TRBV11-3 and TRBJ1-3; weak D call: TRBD1 (6 bases). V was pared by 4 bases and J by 3 bases, with 10 bases between. The germline gives CDR1 SGHNT, CDR2 YENEEA. CDR3 size: 14 residues. CDR3 residues: CASSSDRFGNTIYF. The DNA for the CDR3 is TGTGCCAGCAGCTCCGACAGGTTTGGAAACACCATATATTTT.

At least ten counts were recorded for this clonotype. The CDR3 region is CATSRTPTRPETQYF. Written as DNA, the CDR3 is TGTGCCACCAGCAGAACCCCGACTCGTCCAGAGACCCAGTACTTC. The chain couples TRBV15 to TRBJ2-5; D not certain. Germline CDR1 reads LNHNV; CDR2 reads YYDKDF (reference sequence). The CDR3 covers 15 residues. The ends were cut back, 2 bases at V and 4 bases at J, with 14 bases in the middle.

In this sample, this clonotype turned up many times. The chain uses TRBV18 and TRBJ2-7, with 7 bases matching TRBD2. Germline CDR1 and CDR2: KGHSH and LQKENI. Germline trimming cut 6 bases from V and 0 bases from J; bases unmatched to any gene: 8. This CDR3 has 15 amino acids. This CDR3 reads CASSREAGPSYEQYF. DNA for the CDR3: TGTGCCAGCTCGAGAGAAGCGGGGCCCTCCTACGAGCAGTACTTC.

This clonotype was picked up many times. The chain's CDR3 is CASSPGTQNEQFF. The CDR3, as DNA: TGTGCCAGCAGCCCTGGGACCCAAAATGAGCAGTTCTTC. V is TRBV7-2 and J is TRBJ2-1; perhaps D is TRBD1 or TRBD2 (5 bases each). CDR1 SGHTA and CDR2 FQGNSA come from the germline V gene. Trimming removed 5 bases at V and 7 bases at J, with 12 bases between. The CDR3 runs 13 residues.